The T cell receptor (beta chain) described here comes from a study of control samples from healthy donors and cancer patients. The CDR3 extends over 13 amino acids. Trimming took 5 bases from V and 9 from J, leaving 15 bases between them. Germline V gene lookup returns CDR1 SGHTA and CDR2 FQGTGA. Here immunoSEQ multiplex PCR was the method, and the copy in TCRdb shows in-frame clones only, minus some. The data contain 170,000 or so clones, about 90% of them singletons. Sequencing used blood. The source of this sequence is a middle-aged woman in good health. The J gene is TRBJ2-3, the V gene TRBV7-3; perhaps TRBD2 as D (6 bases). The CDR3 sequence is CASSPGVERTQYF. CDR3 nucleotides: TGTGCCAGCAGCCCGGGAGTGGAGAGAACGCAGTATTTT.